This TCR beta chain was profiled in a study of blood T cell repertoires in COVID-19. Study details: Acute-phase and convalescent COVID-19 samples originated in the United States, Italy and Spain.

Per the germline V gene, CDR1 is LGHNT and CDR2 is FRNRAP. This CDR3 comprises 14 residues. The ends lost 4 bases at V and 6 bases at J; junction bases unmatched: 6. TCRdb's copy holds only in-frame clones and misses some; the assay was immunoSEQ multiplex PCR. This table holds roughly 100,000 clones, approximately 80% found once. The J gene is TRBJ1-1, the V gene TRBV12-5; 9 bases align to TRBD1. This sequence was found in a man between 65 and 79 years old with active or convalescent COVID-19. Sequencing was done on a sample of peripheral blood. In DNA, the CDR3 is TGTGCTAGTGGTTCAGGACAGGGGTTTGCTGAAGCTTTCTTT. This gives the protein CASGSGQGFAEAFF.